One and the same sample provided the 11 T cell receptor beta chains below, sequenced in a study of blood T cell repertoires in COVID-19. The protocol was immunoSEQ multiplex PCR, while the TCRdb copy is restricted to in-frame clones and leaves out a portion. The sample consists of 56,000 or so clones, more than 60% of them appearing once. Sequenced input: peripheral blood. These receptors all come from a woman aged 70-85 years with acute or convalescent COVID-19.

V usage is TRBV5-6 and J usage is TRBJ1-2; unclear D gene. Trimming took 0 bases from V and 2 from J, leaving 8 bases between them. CDR3 size: 14 residues. Germline CDR1 is SGHDT and CDR2 is YYEEEE. The CDR3 nucleotides read TGTGCCAGCAGCTTGGCTCGGAGGAACTATGGCTACACCTTC. Its protein is CASSLARRNYGYTF.

This clone appeared a single time. The chain employs TRBV24-1 and TRBJ2-3, with 7 bases identical to TRBD1. This CDR3 spans 15 amino acids. The V and J ends lost 3 bases and 1 base, in that order; junction bases with no gene match: 3. Germline CDR1 KGHDR, CDR2 SFDVKD. The CDR3: CATSDVGTGTDTQYF. CDR3 DNA sequence: TGTGCCACCAGTGATGTCGGGACAGGCACAGATACGCAGTATTTT.

The rearrangement joins TRBV4-1 to TRBJ1-5; a weak D match, TRBD1 (5 bases). The CDR3 consists of 15 residues. Trimming removed 0 bases from V and 7 bases from J, with 13 bases in between. CDR1 and CDR2 from the germline V gene are MGHRA and YSYEKL. Written as DNA, the CDR3 is TGCGCCAGCAGCCAAGATGGGGGAGGAAGGCAGCCCCAGCATTTT. Translating it yields CASSQDGGGRQPQHF.

The chain combines TRBV4-1 with TRBJ2-2; the match to TRBD1 covers 7 bases. The germline CDR1 and CDR2 sequences are MGHRA and YSYEKL. The CDR3 consists of 16 residues. The ends lost 3 bases at V and 5 bases at J; junction bases unmatched: 9. CDR3 residues: CASSHPPGQVTGELFF. The CDR3, as DNA: TGCGCCAGCAGCCATCCTCCAGGACAGGTGACCGGGGAGCTGTTTTTT.

The chain employs TRBV5-6 and TRBJ1-1, with TRBD1 matching over 9 bases. CDR3 length: 14 amino acids. Germline assignment: CDR1 SGHDT and CDR2 YYEEEE. V was clipped by 2 bases and J by 10 bases; unmatched bases: 9. CDR3 sequence: CASSLQGAQGAAFF. The CDR3 DNA sequence: TGTGCCAGCAGCTTACAGGGGGCGCAGGGGGCAGCTTTCTTT. The complete variable domain, with remaining parts taken from reference TRBV5-6 and TRBJ1-1, reads DAGVTQSPTHLIKTRGQQVTLRCSPKSGHDTVSWYQQALGQGPQFIFQYYEEEERQRGNFPDRFSGHQFPNYSSELNVNALLLGDSALYLCASSLQGAQGAAFFGQGTRLTVV.

This sequence joins TRBV25-1 and TRBJ2-5; a possible D gene is TRBD2 (6 bases). Deletions cut 2 bases from V and 0 bases from J, with 13 bases between. Germline V gives CDR1 MGHDK, CDR2 SYGVNS. This CDR3 spans 16 amino acids. The CDR3 here is CASSELSGGYQETQYF. Written as DNA, the CDR3 is TGTGCCAGCAGTGAACTTAGCGGAGGGTACCAAGAGACCCAGTACTTC.

This clone came up a few times. The chain is built from TRBV5-4 and TRBJ2-6, with 12 bases fitting TRBD2. V shed 6 bases, J shed 0 bases, and the junction held 7 bases outside the gene matches. Looked up from germline, CDR1 is SGHNT and CDR2 is YYREEE (reference sequence). This CDR3 comprises 18 residues. The CDR3 coding sequence is TGTGCCAGCATGCTAGCGGGGGGGCTCGGCTCTGGGGCCAACGTCCTGACTTTC. This translates into CASMLAGGLGSGANVLTF.

The genes are TRBV29-1 and TRBJ2-3, with 12 bases lining up with TRBD2. CDR3 length equals 15 residues. Trimming removed 4 bases from V and 2 bases from J; junction bases left unmatched: 4. The germline gives CDR1 SQVTM, CDR2 ANQGSEA. The CDR3 nucleotides read TGCAGCGTTGCGCGGACTAGCGGGGCCACAGATACGCAGTATTTT. Translated: CSVARTSGATDTQYF.

This sequence joins TRBV7-2 and TRBJ2-3; 7 positions agree with TRBD2. The CDR3 covers 14 residues. The germline CDR1 and CDR2 sequences are SGHTA and FQGNSA. Germline trimming cut 7 bases from V and 4 bases from J; bases unmatched to any gene: 8. CDR3 in DNA: TGTGCCAGCACCCTGGGGGGGAACGCAGATACGCAGTATTTT. Translation: CASTLGGNADTQYF. Supplemented by reference TRBV7-2 and TRBJ2-3, the full variable domain reads GAGVSQSPSNKVTEKGKDVELRCDPISGHTALYWYRQSLGQGLEFLIYFQGNSAPDKSGLPSDRFSAERTGGSVSTLTIQRTQQEDSAVYLCASTLGGNADTQYFGPGTRLTVL.

The chain uses TRBV25-1 and TRBJ2-1, with 10 nucleotides matching TRBD1. Trimming cost V 8 bases and J 7 bases; bases outside gene matches: 8. Per the germline V gene, CDR1 is MGHDK and CDR2 is SYGVNS. This CDR3 region has 14 residues. CDR3 bases: TGTGCCAGCTCGTCCGGGACAGGGGTAAATGAGCAGTTCTTC. Translating it yields CASSSGTGVNEQFF.

In this sample, this clone turned up once. The chain couples TRBV19 to TRBJ1-5, with D maybe TRBD1 (5 bases). The CDR3 has 14 residues. V was clipped by 2 bases and J by 3 bases, with 8 bases between them. From germline, CDR1 is LNHDA and CDR2 SQIVND (reference sequence). The CDR3 DNA sequence: TGTGCCAGTAGTATATCACAGGACAATCAGCCCCAGCATTTT. It codes for CASSISQDNQPQHF.